These T cell receptor beta chains were read from a single sample in a study of cytomegalovirus exposure and HLA in healthy donors. Repertoires were generated with immunoSEQ multiplex PCR, while TCRdb's copy carries only in-frame clones and drops some. The sample records roughly 200,000 clones, over 70% being singletons. Sequenced: PBMCs. The receptor set was obtained from a woman aged 55-69 years in good health and CMV-seropositive. Each CDR3 is given with its conserved first and last residue. The D gene is left open where the match is weak. Size values are once, few and many counts, or a class for expanded clones, and some rows have none.

.	TRBV13	TRBJ2-3	.	CASSTWTASTDTQYF	TGTGCCAGCAGCACGTGGACTGCTAGCACAGATACGCAGTATTTT
.	TRBV19	TRBJ2-2	TRBD2	CASNAGAGELFF	TGTGCCAGTAACGCGGGGGCCGGGGAGCTGTTTTTT
.	TRBV6-6	TRBJ2-3	TRBD2	CASSYGGGASDTQYF	TGTGCCAGCAGTTACGGCGGGGGGGCCTCGGATACGCAGTATTTT
few	TRBV7-9	TRBJ2-1	.	CASSQGMQASLRAEQFF	TGTGCCAGCAGCCAGGGGATGCAAGCGTCCCTTAGGGCTGAGCAGTTCTTC
.	TRBV10-3	TRBJ1-2	TRBD1	CAIKGQAGGGYTF	TGTGCCATCAAGGGGCAGGCAGGGGGCGGTTACACCTTC
.	TRBV25-1	TRBJ2-1	TRBD2	CASSATSGAYNEQFF	TGTGCCAGCAGTGCAACTAGCGGAGCTTACAATGAGCAGTTCTTC
.	TRBV10-3	TRBJ1-1	TRBD1	CAITGQLNTEAFF	TGTGCCATCACGGGACAGTTGAACACTGAAGCTTTCTTT
few	TRBV2	TRBJ2-1	.	CASIEEMGNEQFF	TGTGCCAGCATTGAGGAGATGGGTAATGAGCAGTTCTTC
.	TRBV19	TRBJ2-1	TRBD2	CASTSTPRGRHEQFF	TGTGCCAGTACCTCTACGCCTCGCGGGAGACATGAGCAGTTCTTC
few	TRBV6-5	TRBJ1-2	TRBD1	CASRQPTGHYGYTF	TGTGCCAGCAGACAGCCGACAGGGCACTATGGCTACACCTTC
.	TRBV7-3	TRBJ1-1	TRBD1	CASSLRPPGQGNTEAFF	TGTGCCAGCAGCTTACGCCCCCCAGGACAGGGGAACACTGAAGCTTTCTTT
.	TRBV30	TRBJ2-1	TRBD2	CAWSGKGSGRNNEQFF	TGTGCCTGGAGTGGTAAGGGTAGCGGGAGGAACAATGAGCAGTTCTTC
few	TRBV30	TRBJ1-3	.	CAWTSSGNTIYF	TGTGCCTGGACGAGCTCTGGAAACACCATATATTTT
few	TRBV28	TRBJ1-2	.	CASSSTDYGYTF	TGTGCCAGCAGTTCGACTGACTATGGCTACACCTTC
.	TRBV7-2	TRBJ2-7	.	CASSLGTRYEQYF	TGTGCCAGCAGCTTAGGAACACGATACGAGCAGTACTTC
once	TRBV4-3	TRBJ1-4	.	CASSQEARGRQTEKLFF	TGCGCCAGCAGCCAAGAGGCGCGGGGACGGCAAACTGAAAAACTGTTTTTT
once	TRBV2	TRBJ1-2	.	CASSGDRRWGGYTF	TGTGCCAGCAGTGGCGACAGGCGTTGGGGTGGCTACACCTTC
.	TRBV5-4	TRBJ2-1	TRBD2	CASSLEAGGRLQFF	TGTGCCAGCAGCTTGGAAGCGGGAGGGCGTTTGCAGTTCTTC
.	TRBV5-5	TRBJ1-2	.	CASSFSQDNYGYTF	TGTGCCAGCAGCTTTTCACAGGATAACTATGGCTACACCTTC
.	TRBV7-2	TRBJ2-7	TRBD2	CASSLGLAGVVGYEQYF	TGTGCCAGCAGCTTGGGACTAGCGGGAGTGGTGGGATACGAGCAGTACTTC
.	TRBV11-2	TRBJ1-2	TRBD1	CASSPGQGNYGYTF	TGTGCCAGCAGCCCAGGACAGGGGAACTATGGCTACACCTTC
.	TRBV10-3	TRBJ2-2	.	CAITPSAANTGELFF	TGTGCCATCACGCCCAGCGCTGCGAACACCGGGGAGCTGTTTTTT
.	TRBV7-9	TRBJ1-5	.	CASSTEYSNQPQHF	TGTGCCAGCAGTACAGAATATAGCAATCAGCCCCAGCATTTT
.	TRBV5-1	TRBJ2-5	.	CASSLRGSVETQYF	TGCGCCAGCAGCTTGAGAGGTTCTGTAGAGACCCAGTACTTC
.	TRBV28	TRBJ2-1	.	CASSPGSDEQFF	TGTGCCAGCAGCCCTGGTTCGGATGAGCAGTTCTTC
.	TRBV4-1	TRBJ1-1	.	CASSHHGTSNTEAFF	TGCGCCAGCAGCCACCACGGGACATCGAACACTGAAGCTTTCTTT
.	TRBV30	TRBJ1-4	TRBD1	CAWTRGSEKLFF	TGTGCCTGGACCAGGGGGAGTGAAAAACTGTTTTTT
.	TRBV30	TRBJ1-5	.	CAWSVTSGKNQPQHF	TGTGCCTGGAGTGTGACTTCTGGTAAGAATCAGCCCCAGCATTTT
few	TRBV7-9	TRBJ2-7	.	CASSLTGRSYEQYF	TGTGCCAGCAGCTTGACGGGGAGATCCTACGAGCAGTACTTC
.	TRBV11-1	TRBJ1-4	TRBD1	CASSWNRGDEKLFF	TGTGCCAGCAGCTGGAACAGGGGCGATGAAAAACTGTTTTTT
.	TRBV6-5	TRBJ1-1	.	CASSYGGANTEAFF	TGTGCCAGCAGTTACGGGGGGGCGAACACTGAAGCTTTCTTT
.	TRBV5-1	TRBJ1-6	.	CASSYSGSLEPLHF	TGCGCCAGCAGCTATTCCGGGAGTTTGGAACCCCTCCACTTT
few	TRBV9	TRBJ2-3	.	CASSVATSTDTQYF	TGTGCCAGCAGCGTAGCGACTAGCACAGATACGCAGTATTTT
.	TRBV2	TRBJ2-3	.	CASSLGGTDTQYF	TGTGCCAGCAGCTTGGGCGGCACAGATACGCAGTATTTT
.	TRBV5-1	TRBJ1-2	TRBD1	CASSDPPPGQGYYGYTF	TGCGCCAGCAGCGACCCTCCTCCGGGACAGGGATACTATGGCTACACCTTC
.	TRBV6-5	TRBJ1-3	TRBD1	CASRRQGGGNTIYF	TGTGCCAGCAGACGACAGGGAGGTGGAAACACCATATATTTT
.	TRBV28	TRBJ1-2	.	CASSFRQENGYTF	TGTGCCAGCAGTTTCAGGCAGGAAAATGGCTACACCTTC
.	TRBV4-1	TRBJ1-1	.	CASSLSRQGTEAFF	TGCGCCAGCAGCCTCTCTCGGCAGGGCACTGAAGCTTTCTTT